This passage covers 18 T cell receptor beta chains from one sample sequenced in a study of blood T cell repertoires in COVID-19. Sequenced by immunoSEQ multiplex PCR; TCRdb stores in-frame clones only, minus some. The sample shows 150,000 or so clones, 70% to 85% of them seen only once. Specimen: PBMCs or T cells enriched from blood (not recorded which). These receptors all come from a man aged 50-60 years who had recovered from COVID-19.

The J gene is TRBJ2-6, the V gene TRBV29-1, with 8 nucleotides matching TRBD1. Germline lookup yields CDR1 SQVTM and CDR2 ANQGSEA. The CDR3 length is 17 residues. Germline trimming cut 1 base from V and 0 bases from J; bases unmatched to any gene: 5. In DNA, the CDR3 is TGCAGCGTTGAAGGGACAGGGTTGCTCTCTGGGGCCAACGTCCTGACTTTC. This translates into CSVEGTGLLSGANVLTF. The full variable domain, rest sourced from reference TRBV29-1 and TRBJ2-6, is SAVISQKPSRDICQRGTSLTIQCQVDSQVTMMFWYRQQPGQSLTLIATANQGSEATYESGFVIDKFPISRPNLTFSTLTVSNMSPEDSSIYLCSVEGTGLLSGANVLTFGAGSRLTVL.

V usage is TRBV4-3 and J usage is TRBJ1-6; 7 positions match TRBD1. The trim removed 0 bases at V and 13 bases at J, leaving 9 bases unmatched. CDR1 is LGHNA and CDR2 is YSLEER in the germline V gene. The CDR3 sequence is 15 residues long. CDR3 DNA sequence: TGCGCCAGCAGCCAAGATCTGACAGGGAGCAGTCCCCTCCACTTT. It yields the protein CASSQDLTGSSPLHF.

V usage is TRBV2 and J usage is TRBJ2-7; 16 bases line up with TRBD2. Germline loops: CDR1 SNHLY, CDR2 FYNNEI. This CDR3 is built from 19 residues. With 6 bases clipped from V and 6 bases from J, the junction kept 17 bases outside the gene matches. CDR3 sequence reads: CASRYSGTSGGAIFGEQYF. The CDR3 DNA follows: TGTGCCAGCAGATACTCCGGGACTAGCGGGGGGGCGATTTTCGGCGAGCAGTACTTC.

This chain uses TRBV3-1 (or the pseudogene TRBV3-2) with TRBJ2-7; TRBD2 aligns across 13 bases. After removal of 4 bases from V and 5 bases from J, the junction contained 8 bases not matched to a gene. Germline lookup yields CDR1 LGHDT and CDR2 YNNKEL (reference sequence). The CDR3 spans 16 residues. The CDR3 nucleotides are TGTGCCAGCAGCCCGATACCGGGACTAGCGGGGAACGAGCAGTACTTC. Translated, it gives CASSPIPGLAGNEQYF.

The V gene is TRBV5-6, the J gene TRBJ2-2; TRBD2 matches 8 bases. With 0 bases clipped from V and 3 bases from J, the junction kept 4 bases outside the gene matches. Germline CDR1 is SGHDT and CDR2 is YYEEEE. The CDR3 sequence is 16 residues long. In DNA, the CDR3 is TGTGCCAGCAGCTTGGCGGGGGGGTATGACACCGGGGAGCTGTTTTTT. Its protein is CASSLAGGYDTGELFF. Full variable domain (missing parts from reference TRBV5-6 and TRBJ2-2): DAGVTQSPTHLIKTRGQQVTLRCSPKSGHDTVSWYQQALGQGPQFIFQYYEEEERQRGNFPDRFSGHQFPNYSSELNVNALLLGDSALYLCASSLAGGYDTGELFFGEGSRLTVL.

This chain connects TRBV6-2 or TRBV6-3 to TRBJ2-2, with D perhaps TRBD1 (6 bases). Trimming took 5 bases from V and 2 from J, leaving 18 bases between them. This CDR3 region has 17 residues. CDR1 MNHEY and CDR2 SVGEGT come from the germline V gene. In nucleotides, the CDR3 is TGTGCCAGCAGTACCTTCAGGGGACCAACAAACACCGGGGAGCTGTTTTTT. Translated, it gives CASSTFRGPTNTGELFF.

The V call is TRBV5-8, the J call TRBJ1-1; TRBD1 aligns across 7 bases. Trimming at V came to 0 bases and at J to 1 base, leaving 3 bases not matched to a gene. The CDR3 consists of 15 residues. Germline V gene lookup returns CDR1 SGHTS and CDR2 YDEGEE. CDR3 sequence reads: CASSLVGTANTEAFF. In DNA form, the CDR3 reads TGTGCCAGCAGCTTGGTAGGGACAGCGAACACTGAAGCTTTCTTT.

The chain carries TRBV5-1 and TRBJ2-2; 10 bases fit TRBD1. Trimming removed 6 bases from V and 3 bases from J; junction bases left unmatched: 5. This CDR3 contains 15 residues. Germline lookup yields CDR1 SGHRS and CDR2 YFSETQ. The CDR3 spells CASKIGQGDTGELFF. CDR3 DNA: TGCGCCAGCAAAATCGGACAGGGGGACACCGGGGAGCTGTTTTTT. The variable domain in full, with the rest retrieved from reference TRBV5-1 and TRBJ2-2, is KAGVTQTPRYLIKTRGQQVTLSCSPISGHRSVSWYQQTPGQGLQFLFEYFSETQRNKGNFPGRFSGRQFSNSRSEMNVSTLELGDSALYLCASKIGQGDTGELFFGEGSRLTVL.

The rearrangement uses TRBV13 and TRBJ1-3, with a possible D match to TRBD1 (5 bases). CDR1 and CDR2 (germline): PRHDT, FYEKMQ (reference sequence). CDR3 size: 17 residues. Trimming took off 2 bases at V and 0 bases at J, with 14 bases between the two ends. The CDR3 DNA reads TGTGCCAGCAGCTTACGGCAGGGTCTCCCCTCTGGAAACACCATATATTTT. As protein: CASSLRQGLPSGNTIYF.

This chain uses TRBV3-1 (or the pseudogene TRBV3-2) with TRBJ1-1, with D unclear. V gave up 4 bases and J gave up 3 bases, with 9 bases separating them. Germline V gives CDR1 LGHDT, CDR2 YNNKEL (reference sequence). The CDR3 length is 13 residues. The CDR3: CASSLSTDTEAFF. For the CDR3, the DNA is TGTGCCAGCAGCCTCTCTACCGACACTGAAGCTTTCTTT.

The chain is built from TRBV6-1 and TRBJ1-5; D gene ambiguous. The V and J ends lost 1 base and 4 bases respectively, with 8 bases between them. This CDR3 is 14 amino acids long. Germline loops: CDR1 MNHNS, CDR2 SASEGT. CDR3 protein: CASSEGRSNQPQHF. The DNA for the CDR3 is TGTGCCAGCAGTGAAGGGAGATCTAATCAGCCCCAGCATTTT.

V usage is TRBV9 and J usage is TRBJ1-3; the D is unclear. CDR3 size: 11 residues. Germline CDR1 reads SGDLS; CDR2 reads YYNGEE. Trimming left V 5 bases short and J 5 bases short, with 5 bases between. The CDR3 protein is CASRGRNTIYF. The DNA for the CDR3 is TGTGCCAGCAGGGGCCGAAACACCATATATTTT.

The chain employs TRBV6-1 and TRBJ1-2, with D uncertain. With 2 bases removed from V and 7 bases from J, the gap between germline ends came to 11 bases. This CDR3 is built from 13 residues. Germline CDR1 reads MNHNS; CDR2 reads SASEGT. This chain's CDR3 is CASSEIAGSGYTF. The CDR3 nucleotides read TGTGCCAGCAGTGAAATTGCCGGGTCTGGCTACACCTTC.

The chain's CDR3 is CATGTGSTNEKLFF. In nucleotides, the CDR3 is TGTGCCACCGGGACAGGGTCAACTAATGAAAAACTGTTTTTT. The J gene is TRBJ1-4, the V gene TRBV6-5; 9 bases match TRBD1. The J segment lost 0 bases and the V segment lost 10 bases, leaving 3 bases of the junction unmatched. CDR3 length: 14 residues. CDR1 is MNHEY and CDR2 is SVGAGI in the germline V gene.

V is TRBV24-1 and J is TRBJ2-2, with TRBD1 identical over 8 bases. This CDR3 is built from 16 residues. V lost 7 bases to trimming and J lost 4 bases; unmatched junction nucleotides: 10. Germline-derived CDR1 and CDR2 are KGHDR and SFDVKD. The DNA of the CDR3 is TGTGCCACCAGGGGGTCGACAGGGGTCGGCACCGGGGAGCTGTTTTTT. It yields the protein CATRGSTGVGTGELFF.

The rearrangement joins TRBV5-4 to TRBJ2-7, with D tentatively TRBD2 (6 bases). CDR1 SGHNT and CDR2 YYREEE come from the germline V gene (reference sequence). V dropped 4 bases and J dropped 2 bases, with 13 bases sitting between them. The length of the CDR3 is 14 residues. The chain's CDR3 is CASSRDGSPYEQYF. For the CDR3, the DNA is TGTGCCAGCAGCCGGGACGGGAGCCCCTACGAGCAGTACTTC.

The chain links TRBV11-2 to TRBJ2-7, with unresolved D. Germline CDR1 reads SGHAT; CDR2 reads FQNNGV. The CDR3 contains 12 residues. The V end was cut by 3 bases, the J end by 6 bases, with 9 bases between. CDR3 protein: CASSFYGGEQYF. CDR3 nucleotide sequence: TGTGCCAGCAGCTTTTACGGTGGCGAGCAGTACTTC.

This chain links TRBV7-9 with TRBJ1-4, with D possibly matching TRBD1 (5 bases). This CDR3 is built from 16 residues. V lost 2 bases and J lost 7, with 17 bases in between. Germline loops: CDR1 SEHNR, CDR2 FQNEAQ (reference sequence). The CDR3 reads CASSLYPSWQGEKLFF. CDR3 bases: TGTGCCAGCAGCTTATACCCTTCTTGGCAGGGTGAAAAACTGTTTTTT.